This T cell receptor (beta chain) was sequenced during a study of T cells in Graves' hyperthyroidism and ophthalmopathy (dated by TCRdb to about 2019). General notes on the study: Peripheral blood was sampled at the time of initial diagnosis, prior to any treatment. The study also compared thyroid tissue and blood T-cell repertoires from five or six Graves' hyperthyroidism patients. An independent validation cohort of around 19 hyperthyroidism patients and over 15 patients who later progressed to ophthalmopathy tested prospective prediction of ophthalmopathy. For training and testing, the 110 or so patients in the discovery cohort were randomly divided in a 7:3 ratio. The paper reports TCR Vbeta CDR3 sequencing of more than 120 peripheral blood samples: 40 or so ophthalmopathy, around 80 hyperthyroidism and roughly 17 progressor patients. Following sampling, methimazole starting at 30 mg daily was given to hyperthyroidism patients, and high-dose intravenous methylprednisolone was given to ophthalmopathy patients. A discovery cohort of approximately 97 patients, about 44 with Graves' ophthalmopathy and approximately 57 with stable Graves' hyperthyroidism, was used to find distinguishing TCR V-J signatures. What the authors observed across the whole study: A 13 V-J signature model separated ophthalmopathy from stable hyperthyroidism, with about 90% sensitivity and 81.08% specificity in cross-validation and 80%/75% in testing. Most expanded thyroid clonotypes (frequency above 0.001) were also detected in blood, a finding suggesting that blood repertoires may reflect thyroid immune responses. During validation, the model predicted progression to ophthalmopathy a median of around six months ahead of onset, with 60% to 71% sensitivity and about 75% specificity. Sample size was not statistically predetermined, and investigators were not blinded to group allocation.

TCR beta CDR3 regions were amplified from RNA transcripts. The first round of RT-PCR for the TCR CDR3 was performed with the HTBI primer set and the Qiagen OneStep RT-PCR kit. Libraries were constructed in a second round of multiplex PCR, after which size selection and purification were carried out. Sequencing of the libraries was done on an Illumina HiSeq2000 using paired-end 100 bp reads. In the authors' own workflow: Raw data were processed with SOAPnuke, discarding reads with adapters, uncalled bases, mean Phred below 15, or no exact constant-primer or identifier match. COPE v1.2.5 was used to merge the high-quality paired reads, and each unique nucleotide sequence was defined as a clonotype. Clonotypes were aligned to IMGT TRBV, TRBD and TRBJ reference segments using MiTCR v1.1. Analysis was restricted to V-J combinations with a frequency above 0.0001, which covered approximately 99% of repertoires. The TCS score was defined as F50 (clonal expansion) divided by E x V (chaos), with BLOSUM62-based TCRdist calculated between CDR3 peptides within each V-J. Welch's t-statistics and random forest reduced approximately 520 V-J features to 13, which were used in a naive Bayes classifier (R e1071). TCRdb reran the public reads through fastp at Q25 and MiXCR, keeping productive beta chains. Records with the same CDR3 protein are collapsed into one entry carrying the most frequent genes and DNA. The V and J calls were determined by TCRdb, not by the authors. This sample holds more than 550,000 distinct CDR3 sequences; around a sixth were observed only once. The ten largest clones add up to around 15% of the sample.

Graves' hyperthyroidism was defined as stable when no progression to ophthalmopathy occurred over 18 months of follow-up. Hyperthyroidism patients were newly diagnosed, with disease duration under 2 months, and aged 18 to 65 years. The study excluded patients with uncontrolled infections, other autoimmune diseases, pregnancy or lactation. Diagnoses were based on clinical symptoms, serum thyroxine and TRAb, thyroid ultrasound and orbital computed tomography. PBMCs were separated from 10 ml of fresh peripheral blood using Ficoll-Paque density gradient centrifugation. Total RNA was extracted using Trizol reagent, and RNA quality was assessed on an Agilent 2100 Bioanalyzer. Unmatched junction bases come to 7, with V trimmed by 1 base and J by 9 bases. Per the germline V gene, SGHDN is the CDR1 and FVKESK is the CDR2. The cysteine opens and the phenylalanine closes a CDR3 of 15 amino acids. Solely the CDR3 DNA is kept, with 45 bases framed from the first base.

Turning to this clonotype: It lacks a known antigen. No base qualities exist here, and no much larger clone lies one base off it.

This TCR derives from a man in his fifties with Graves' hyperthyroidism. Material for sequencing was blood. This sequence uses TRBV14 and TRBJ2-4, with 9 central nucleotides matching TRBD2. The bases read TGTGCCAGCAGCCAAGTAATAGCGGGAGTTGGCATTCAGTACTTC. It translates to CASSQVIAGVGIQYF.